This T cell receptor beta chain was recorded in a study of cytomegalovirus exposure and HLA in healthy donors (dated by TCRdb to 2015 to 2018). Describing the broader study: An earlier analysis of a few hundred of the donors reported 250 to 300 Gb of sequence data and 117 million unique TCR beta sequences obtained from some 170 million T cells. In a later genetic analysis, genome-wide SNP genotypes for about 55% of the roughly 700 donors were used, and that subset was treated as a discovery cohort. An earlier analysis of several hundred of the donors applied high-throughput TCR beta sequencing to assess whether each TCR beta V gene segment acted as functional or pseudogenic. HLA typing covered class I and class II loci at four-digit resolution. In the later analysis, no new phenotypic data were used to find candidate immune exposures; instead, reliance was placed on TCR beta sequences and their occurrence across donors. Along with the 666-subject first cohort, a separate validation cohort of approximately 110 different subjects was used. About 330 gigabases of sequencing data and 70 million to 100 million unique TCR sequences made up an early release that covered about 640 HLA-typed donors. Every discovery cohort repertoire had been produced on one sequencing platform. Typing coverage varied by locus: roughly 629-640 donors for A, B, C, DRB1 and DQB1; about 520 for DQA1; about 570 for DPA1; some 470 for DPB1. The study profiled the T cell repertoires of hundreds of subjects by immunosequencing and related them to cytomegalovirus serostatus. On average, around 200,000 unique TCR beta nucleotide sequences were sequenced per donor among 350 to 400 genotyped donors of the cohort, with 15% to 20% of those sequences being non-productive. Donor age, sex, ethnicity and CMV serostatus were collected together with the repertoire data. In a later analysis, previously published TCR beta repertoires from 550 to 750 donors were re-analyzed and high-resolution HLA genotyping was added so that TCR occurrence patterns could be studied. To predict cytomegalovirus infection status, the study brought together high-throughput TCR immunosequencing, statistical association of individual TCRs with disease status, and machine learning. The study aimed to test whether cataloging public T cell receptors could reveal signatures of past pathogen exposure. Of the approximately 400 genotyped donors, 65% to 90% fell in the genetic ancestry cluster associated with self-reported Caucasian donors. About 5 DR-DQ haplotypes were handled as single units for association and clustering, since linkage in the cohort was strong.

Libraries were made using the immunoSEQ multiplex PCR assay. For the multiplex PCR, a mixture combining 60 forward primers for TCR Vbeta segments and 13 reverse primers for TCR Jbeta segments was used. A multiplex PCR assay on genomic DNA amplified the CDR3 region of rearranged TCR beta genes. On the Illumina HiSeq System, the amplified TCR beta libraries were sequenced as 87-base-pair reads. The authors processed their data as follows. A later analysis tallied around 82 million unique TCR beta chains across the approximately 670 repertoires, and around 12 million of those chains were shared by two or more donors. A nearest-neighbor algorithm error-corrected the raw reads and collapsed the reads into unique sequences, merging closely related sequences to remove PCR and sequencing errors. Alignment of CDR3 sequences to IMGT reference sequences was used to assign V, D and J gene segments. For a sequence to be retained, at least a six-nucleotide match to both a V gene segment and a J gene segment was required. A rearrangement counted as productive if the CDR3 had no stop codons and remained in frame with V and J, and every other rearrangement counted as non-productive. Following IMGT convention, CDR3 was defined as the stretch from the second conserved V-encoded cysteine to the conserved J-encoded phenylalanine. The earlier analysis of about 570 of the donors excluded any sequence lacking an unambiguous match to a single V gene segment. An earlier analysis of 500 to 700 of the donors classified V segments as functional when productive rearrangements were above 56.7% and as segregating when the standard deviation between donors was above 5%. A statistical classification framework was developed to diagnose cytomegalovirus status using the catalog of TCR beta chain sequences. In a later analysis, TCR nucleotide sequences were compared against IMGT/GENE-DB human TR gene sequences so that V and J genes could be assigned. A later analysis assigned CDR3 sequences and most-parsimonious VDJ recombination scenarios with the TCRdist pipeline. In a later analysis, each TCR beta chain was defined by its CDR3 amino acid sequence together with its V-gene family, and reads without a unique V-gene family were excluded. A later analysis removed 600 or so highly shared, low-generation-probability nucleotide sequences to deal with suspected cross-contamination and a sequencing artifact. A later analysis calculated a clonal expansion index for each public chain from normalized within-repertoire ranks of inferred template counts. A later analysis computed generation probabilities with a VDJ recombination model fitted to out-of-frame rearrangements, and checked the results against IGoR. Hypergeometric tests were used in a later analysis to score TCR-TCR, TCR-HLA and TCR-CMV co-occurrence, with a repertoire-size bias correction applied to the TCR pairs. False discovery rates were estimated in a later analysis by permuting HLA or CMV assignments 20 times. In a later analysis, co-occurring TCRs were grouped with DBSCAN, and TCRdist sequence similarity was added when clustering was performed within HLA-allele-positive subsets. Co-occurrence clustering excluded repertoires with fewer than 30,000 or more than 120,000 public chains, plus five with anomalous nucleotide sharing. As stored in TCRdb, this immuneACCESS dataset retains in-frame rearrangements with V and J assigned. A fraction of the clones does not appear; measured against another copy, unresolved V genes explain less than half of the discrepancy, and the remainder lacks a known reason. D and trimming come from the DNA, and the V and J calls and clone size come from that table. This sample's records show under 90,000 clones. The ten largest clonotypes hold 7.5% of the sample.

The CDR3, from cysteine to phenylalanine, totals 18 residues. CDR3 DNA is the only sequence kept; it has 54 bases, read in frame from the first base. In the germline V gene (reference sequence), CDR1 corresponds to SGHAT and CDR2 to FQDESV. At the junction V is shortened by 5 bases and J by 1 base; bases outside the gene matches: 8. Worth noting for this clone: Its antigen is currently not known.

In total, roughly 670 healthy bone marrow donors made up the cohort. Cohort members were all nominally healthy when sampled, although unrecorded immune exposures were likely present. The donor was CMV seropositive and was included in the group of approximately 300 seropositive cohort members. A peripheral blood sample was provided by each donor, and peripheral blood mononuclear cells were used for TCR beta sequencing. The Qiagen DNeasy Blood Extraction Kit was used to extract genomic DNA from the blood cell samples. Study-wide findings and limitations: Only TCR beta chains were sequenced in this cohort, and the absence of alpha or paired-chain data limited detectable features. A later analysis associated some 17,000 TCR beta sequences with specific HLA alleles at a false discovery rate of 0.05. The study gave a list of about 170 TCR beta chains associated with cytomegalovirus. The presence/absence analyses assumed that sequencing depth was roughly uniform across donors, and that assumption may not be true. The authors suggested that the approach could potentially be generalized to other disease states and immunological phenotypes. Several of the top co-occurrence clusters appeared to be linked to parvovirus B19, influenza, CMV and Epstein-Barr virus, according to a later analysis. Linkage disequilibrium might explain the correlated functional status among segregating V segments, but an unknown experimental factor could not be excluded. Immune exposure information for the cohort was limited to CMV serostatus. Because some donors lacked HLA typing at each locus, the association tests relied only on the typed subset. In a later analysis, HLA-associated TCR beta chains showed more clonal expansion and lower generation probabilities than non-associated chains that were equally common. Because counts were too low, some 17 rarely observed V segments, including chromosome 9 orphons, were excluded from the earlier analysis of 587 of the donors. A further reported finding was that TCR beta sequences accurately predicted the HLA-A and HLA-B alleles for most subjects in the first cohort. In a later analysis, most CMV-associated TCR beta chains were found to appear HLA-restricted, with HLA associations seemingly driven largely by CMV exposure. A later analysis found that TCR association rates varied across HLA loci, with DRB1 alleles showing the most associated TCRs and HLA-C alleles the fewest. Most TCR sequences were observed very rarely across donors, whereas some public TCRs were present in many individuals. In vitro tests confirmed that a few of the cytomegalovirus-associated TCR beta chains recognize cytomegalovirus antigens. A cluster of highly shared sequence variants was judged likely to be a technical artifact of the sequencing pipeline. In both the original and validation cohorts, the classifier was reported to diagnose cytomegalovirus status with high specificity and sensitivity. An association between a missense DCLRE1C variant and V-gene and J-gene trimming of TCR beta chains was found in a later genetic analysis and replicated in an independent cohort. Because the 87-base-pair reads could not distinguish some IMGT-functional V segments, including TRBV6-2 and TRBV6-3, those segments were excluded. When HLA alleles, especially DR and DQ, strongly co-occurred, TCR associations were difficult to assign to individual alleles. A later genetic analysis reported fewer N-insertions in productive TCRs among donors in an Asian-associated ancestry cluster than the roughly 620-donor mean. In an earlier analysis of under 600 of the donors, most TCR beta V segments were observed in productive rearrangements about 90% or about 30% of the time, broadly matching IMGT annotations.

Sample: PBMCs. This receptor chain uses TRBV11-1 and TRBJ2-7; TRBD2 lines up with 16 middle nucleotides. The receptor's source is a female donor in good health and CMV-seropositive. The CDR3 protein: CASSVSGTSGRASYEQYF. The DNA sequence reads TGTGCCAGCAGCGTATCCGGGACTAGCGGGAGGGCGTCCTACGAGCAGTACTTC.